A selection of T cell receptor beta chains follows, all from one sample in a study of blood T cell repertoires in COVID-19. Data came from immunoSEQ multiplex PCR; TCRdb stores just in-frame clones and leaves some out. The table shows roughly 60,000 clones, with around 70% occurring only once. Input material: peripheral blood. The receptors were sampled from a woman aged 70 to 79 with COVID-19, enrolled during active disease. CDR3s include the opening cysteine and the closing phenylalanine or tryptophan. A D gene is named only where the DNA matches it firmly. Clone size appears in some rows only: once, few, many, or a class for an expanded clone.

V gene: TRBV29-1; clone size: -; J gene: TRBJ1-2; D gene: TRBD1; CDR3 DNA: TGCAGCGTTGAAAGAGGGACAGGGTATGGCTACACCTTC; CDR3 protein: CSVERGTGYGYTF
V gene: TRBV12-3/TRBV12-4; clone size: -; J gene: TRBJ1-1; D gene: -; CDR3 DNA: TGTGCCAGCAGTTTCCGCGATCAAGCTTTCTTT; CDR3 protein: CASSFRDQAFF
V gene: TRBV7-9; clone size: few; J gene: TRBJ2-3; D gene: TRBD2; CDR3 DNA: TGTGCCAGCAGCCAAGCTTGGGAGGGACGGGATACGCAGTATTTT; CDR3 protein: CASSQAWEGRDTQYF
V gene: TRBV7-9; clone size: once; J gene: TRBJ1-1; D gene: -; CDR3 DNA: TGTGCCAGCAGCTTAGAACAAAACACTGAAGCTTTCTTT; CDR3 protein: CASSLEQNTEAFF
V gene: TRBV18; clone size: -; J gene: TRBJ1-6; D gene: TRBD1; CDR3 DNA: TGTGCCAGCTCTCCCGGACAGGGGGGAGCCCTCCACTTT; CDR3 protein: CASSPGQGGALHF
V gene: TRBV5-6; clone size: once; J gene: TRBJ2-1; D gene: TRBD2; CDR3 DNA: TGTGCCAGCAGCTGGGGACTAGCGGGAGGGCCTTCATACAATGAGCAGTTCTTC; CDR3 protein: CASSWGLAGGPSYNEQFF
V gene: TRBV3-1/TRBV3-2; clone size: -; J gene: TRBJ1-6; D gene: TRBD1; CDR3 DNA: TGTGCCAGCAGGAAGACAGGGGGCGCTTGGAATTCACCCCTCCACTTT; CDR3 protein: CASRKTGGAWNSPLHF
V gene: TRBV12-5; clone size: -; J gene: TRBJ2-7; D gene: TRBD1; CDR3 DNA: TGTGCTAGTGGTTTGGCGACCGGGACAGGGCCCACCTACGAGCAGTACTTC; CDR3 protein: CASGLATGTGPTYEQYF
V gene: TRBV18; clone size: -; J gene: TRBJ1-2; D gene: TRBD1; CDR3 DNA: TGTGCCAGCTCACCCAGCCGGGACAGGGGACCTAACTATGGCTACACCTTC; CDR3 protein: CASSPSRDRGPNYGYTF
V gene: TRBV18; clone size: -; J gene: TRBJ1-3; D gene: -; CDR3 DNA: TGTGCCAGCTCCCCCAGAGGCGTCAACTCTGGAAACACCATATATTTT; CDR3 protein: CASSPRGVNSGNTIYF
V gene: TRBV12-3/TRBV12-4; clone size: few; J gene: TRBJ2-5; D gene: -; CDR3 DNA: TGTGCCAGCAGTTTGGTCCCCCGGGAGACCCAGTACTTC; CDR3 protein: CASSLVPRETQYF
V gene: TRBV7-2; clone size: -; J gene: TRBJ2-1; D gene: TRBD2; CDR3 DNA: TGTGCCAGCAGCCCAAGACTAGCGGGAGACTCCTACAATGAGCAGTTCTTC; CDR3 protein: CASSPRLAGDSYNEQFF
V gene: TRBV11-2; clone size: -; J gene: TRBJ2-1; D gene: TRBD2; CDR3 DNA: TGTGCCAGCAGCTTAGTTGCGGGAGTCGGACGTGAGCAGTTCTTC; CDR3 protein: CASSLVAGVGREQFF
V gene: TRBV18; clone size: -; J gene: TRBJ1-6; D gene: -; CDR3 DNA: TGTGCCAGCTCACCCGGGACACGCGAGAGCTCCTATAATTCACCCCTCCACTTT; CDR3 protein: CASSPGTRESSYNSPLHF
V gene: TRBV9; clone size: -; J gene: TRBJ2-2; D gene: TRBD2; CDR3 DNA: TGTGCCAGCAGCGTCAAAGCGGGGGGGTTGACCGGGGAGCTGTTTTTT; CDR3 protein: CASSVKAGGLTGELFF
V gene: TRBV29-1; clone size: -; J gene: TRBJ2-3; D gene: TRBD2; CDR3 DNA: TGCAGCGTTCGTAGCGGGAGAGGGACAGATACGCAGTATTTT; CDR3 protein: CSVRSGRGTDTQYF
V gene: TRBV5-4; clone size: -; J gene: TRBJ2-7; D gene: -; CDR3 DNA: TGTGCCAGCAGCTTGGGACAGAACCCCACCTACGAGCAGTACTTC; CDR3 protein: CASSLGQNPTYEQYF
V gene: TRBV7-2; clone size: -; J gene: TRBJ2-2; D gene: -; CDR3 DNA: TGTGCCAGCAGCTTGGGTCTAGGCAACACCGGGGAGCTGTTTTTT; CDR3 protein: CASSLGLGNTGELFF
V gene: TRBV2; clone size: -; J gene: TRBJ2-2; D gene: -; CDR3 DNA: TGTGCCAGCACCCTCCCCGGGGAGCTGTTTTTT; CDR3 protein: CASTLPGELFF
V gene: TRBV7-3; clone size: -; J gene: TRBJ2-3; D gene: TRBD1; CDR3 DNA: TGTGCCAGCAGCCGGGACAGCTCTAGCACAGATACGCAGTATTTT; CDR3 protein: CASSRDSSSTDTQYF
V gene: TRBV3-1/TRBV3-2; clone size: -; J gene: TRBJ1-3; D gene: -; CDR3 DNA: TGTGCCAGCAGCCAAGATTTAACGACAGGTAGCTCTGCAGGCACCATATATTTT; CDR3 protein: CASSQDLTTGSSAGTIYF
V gene: TRBV10-3; clone size: -; J gene: TRBJ1-1; D gene: -; CDR3 DNA: TGTGCCATCAGTGCGCAAACAAACACTGAAGCTTTCTTT; CDR3 protein: CAISAQTNTEAFF
V gene: TRBV9; clone size: -; J gene: TRBJ2-4; D gene: -; CDR3 DNA: TGTGCCAGCAGCACCCCGCGCCAAGATCGTGGCAAAAACATTCAGTACTTC; CDR3 protein: CASSTPRQDRGKNIQYF
V gene: TRBV29-1; clone size: -; J gene: TRBJ2-3; D gene: -; CDR3 DNA: TGCAGCGTTGAAGATAGGGGCAATTATGTTGCCACAGATACGCAGTATTTT; CDR3 protein: CSVEDRGNYVATDTQYF
V gene: TRBV19; clone size: once; J gene: TRBJ2-1; D gene: TRBD2; CDR3 DNA: TGTGCCAGTAGGGCCGACTCGCGGGGGGGCAATGAGCAGTTCTTC; CDR3 protein: CASRADSRGGNEQFF
V gene: TRBV5-1; clone size: few; J gene: TRBJ2-1; D gene: -; CDR3 DNA: TGCGCCAGCAGCGTGGACCCCGCCGGTGAGCAGTTCTTC; CDR3 protein: CASSVDPAGEQFF
V gene: TRBV27; clone size: -; J gene: TRBJ1-2; D gene: -; CDR3 DNA: TGTGCCAGCAGTTTATCAGCACCAGCGAACTATGGCTACACCTTC; CDR3 protein: CASSLSAPANYGYTF
V gene: TRBV6-5; clone size: many; J gene: TRBJ2-1; D gene: TRBD1; CDR3 DNA: TGTGCCAGCAGTAGGACAGGAAGGCTCAATGAGCAGTTCTTC; CDR3 protein: CASSRTGRLNEQFF
V gene: TRBV27; clone size: -; J gene: TRBJ1-5; D gene: -; CDR3 DNA: TGTGCCAGCAGACCGACAGACCGCAATCAGCCCCAGCATTTT; CDR3 protein: CASRPTDRNQPQHF
V gene: TRBV6-2/TRBV6-3; clone size: -; J gene: TRBJ2-5; D gene: TRBD1; CDR3 DNA: TGTGCCAGCAGCGCCCCGGGACAGCAAGAGACCCAGTACTTC; CDR3 protein: CASSAPGQQETQYF
V gene: TRBV27; clone size: -; J gene: TRBJ1-6; D gene: -; CDR3 DNA: TGTGCCAGCAGTAGGACCCCCCAGGGTAGTTCACCCCTCCACTTT; CDR3 protein: CASSRTPQGSSPLHF
V gene: TRBV9; clone size: -; J gene: TRBJ2-1; D gene: TRBD1; CDR3 DNA: TGTGCCAGCAGCGTAGGAGGGGGCGCTGAGCAGTTCTTC; CDR3 protein: CASSVGGGAEQFF
V gene: TRBV4-3; clone size: many; J gene: TRBJ1-3; D gene: -; CDR3 DNA: TGCGCCAGCAGCCTCACCCGGTCTGGAAACACCATATATTTT; CDR3 protein: CASSLTRSGNTIYF
V gene: TRBV7-9; clone size: -; J gene: TRBJ1-2; D gene: TRBD1; CDR3 DNA: TGTGCCAGCAGCTTATCGGGACAGACCCTTGGTGGCTACACCTTC; CDR3 protein: CASSLSGQTLGGYTF
V gene: TRBV21-1; clone size: -; J gene: TRBJ2-3; D gene: -; CDR3 DNA: TGTGCCAGCAGCATGGTAGCTTTCATAGTGGATACGCAGTATTTT; CDR3 protein: CASSMVAFIVDTQYF
V gene: TRBV11-2; clone size: -; J gene: TRBJ2-5; D gene: -; CDR3 DNA: TGTGCCAGCAGCCCAACTAGGAACCAAGAGACCCAGTACTTC; CDR3 protein: CASSPTRNQETQYF
V gene: TRBV5-4; clone size: -; J gene: TRBJ2-7; D gene: -; CDR3 DNA: TGTGCCAGCAGCTCCGGACAGCGCGAGCAGTACTTC; CDR3 protein: CASSSGQREQYF
V gene: TRBV23-1; clone size: -; J gene: TRBJ2-5; D gene: TRBD1; CDR3 DNA: TGCGCCAGCAGCCTACAGGGGTGGGGAGAGACCCAGTACTTC; CDR3 protein: CASSLQGWGETQYF
V gene: TRBV19; clone size: once; J gene: TRBJ2-1; D gene: TRBD2; CDR3 DNA: TGTGCCAGTAGCCGGACTAGCAGGGGTGAGCAGTTCTTC; CDR3 protein: CASSRTSRGEQFF
V gene: TRBV7-8; clone size: -; J gene: TRBJ2-5; D gene: TRBD1; CDR3 DNA: TGTGCCAGCAGCCTCGACAGGGCTCAAGAGACCCAGTACTTC; CDR3 protein: CASSLDRAQETQYF
V gene: TRBV4-3; clone size: few; J gene: TRBJ2-1; D gene: TRBD2; CDR3 DNA: TGCGCCAGCAGCCGGGTCCCCATGCGGGAGGGGAATGAGCAGTTCTTC; CDR3 protein: CASSRVPMREGNEQFF
V gene: TRBV18; clone size: -; J gene: TRBJ2-5; D gene: -; CDR3 DNA: TGTGCCAGCTCACCAGTAGTCCAAGAGACCCAGTACTTC; CDR3 protein: CASSPVVQETQYF
V gene: TRBV27; clone size: -; J gene: TRBJ2-2; D gene: -; CDR3 DNA: TGTGCCAGCACCCCAGGCGACGGCTCGAACACCGGGGAGCTGTTTTTT; CDR3 protein: CASTPGDGSNTGELFF
V gene: TRBV24-1; clone size: once; J gene: TRBJ2-5; D gene: TRBD2; CDR3 DNA: TGTGCCACCAGTGATTTTAGCGGGGGGTTAGAGACCCAGTACTTC; CDR3 protein: CATSDFSGGLETQYF
V gene: TRBV4-1; clone size: -; J gene: TRBJ2-6; D gene: -; CDR3 DNA: TGCGCCAGCAGCCCGGACGGGACTGGGGCCAACGTCCTGACTTTC; CDR3 protein: CASSPDGTGANVLTF
V gene: TRBV3-1/TRBV3-2; clone size: -; J gene: TRBJ1-1; D gene: -; CDR3 DNA: TGTGCCAGCAGCCAAGAGGCGGGGTACACTGAAGCTTTCTTT; CDR3 protein: CASSQEAGYTEAFF
V gene: TRBV5-4; clone size: -; J gene: TRBJ2-5; D gene: TRBD2; CDR3 DNA: TGTGCCAGCAGCACTAGGACTAGCGGGAGGCCTGGGGAGACCCAGTACTTC; CDR3 protein: CASSTRTSGRPGETQYF
V gene: TRBV9; clone size: -; J gene: TRBJ2-7; D gene: TRBD1; CDR3 DNA: TGTGCCAGCAGCCTAACCGGGACAGGTAACGAGCAGTACTTC; CDR3 protein: CASSLTGTGNEQYF
V gene: TRBV5-4; clone size: -; J gene: TRBJ1-2; D gene: TRBD1; CDR3 DNA: TGTGCCAGCAGGAGTCAGGGGACAGGGGCGACTGGCTACACCTTC; CDR3 protein: CASRSQGTGATGYTF
V gene: TRBV20-1; clone size: -; J gene: TRBJ2-1; D gene: TRBD2; CDR3 DNA: TGCAGTGCTAGTCCCCCAACCGCGGGACTAGGGGATAATGAGCAGTTCTTC; CDR3 protein: CSASPPTAGLGDNEQFF
V gene: TRBV19; clone size: -; J gene: TRBJ2-2; D gene: TRBD1; CDR3 DNA: TGTGCCAGTAGCCAGACAGGGGGCGCAGCCGGGGAGCTGTTTTTT; CDR3 protein: CASSQTGGAAGELFF
V gene: TRBV7-2; clone size: few; J gene: TRBJ1-2; D gene: TRBD1; CDR3 DNA: TGTGCCAGCAGCTTAACAGGGGGCTATGGCTACACCTTC; CDR3 protein: CASSLTGGYGYTF
V gene: TRBV5-6; clone size: -; J gene: TRBJ1-2; D gene: -; CDR3 DNA: TGTGCCAGCAGCGACACCGCTTCTTACTATGGCTACACCTTC; CDR3 protein: CASSDTASYYGYTF
V gene: TRBV9; clone size: -; J gene: TRBJ1-6; D gene: TRBD1; CDR3 DNA: TGTGCCAGCAGCCCCCGGGACAGGCCGTATAATTCACCCCTCCACTTT; CDR3 protein: CASSPRDRPYNSPLHF
V gene: TRBV2; clone size: few; J gene: TRBJ2-7; D gene: -; CDR3 DNA: TGTGCCAGCAGTGAAGAACGGGGGAGGTACTACGAGCAGTACTTC; CDR3 protein: CASSEERGRYYEQYF
V gene: TRBV2; clone size: -; J gene: TRBJ1-2; D gene: -; CDR3 DNA: TGTGCCAGCAGTGGCCACAGGGAGGGGTATGGCTACACCTTC; CDR3 protein: CASSGHREGYGYTF
V gene: TRBV20-1; clone size: -; J gene: TRBJ2-1; D gene: -; CDR3 DNA: TGCAGTGCTAGTAGACAGAGCTCCTACAATGAGCAGTTCTTC; CDR3 protein: CSASRQSSYNEQFF
V gene: TRBV6-1; clone size: -; J gene: TRBJ2-5; D gene: -; CDR3 DNA: TGTGCCAGCAGTGAAGCGCTAGAGGTGAGGACCCAGTACTTC; CDR3 protein: CASSEALEVRTQYF
V gene: TRBV6-4; clone size: -; J gene: TRBJ2-3; D gene: -; CDR3 DNA: TGTGCCAGCAGCCCGATAGCAGAGGATACGCAGTATTTT; CDR3 protein: CASSPIAEDTQYF
V gene: TRBV15; clone size: -; J gene: TRBJ2-1; D gene: TRBD2; CDR3 DNA: TGTGCCACCAGCAGAGATCAGACGAGCGGGAGGCCCCATAATGAGCAGTTCTTC; CDR3 protein: CATSRDQTSGRPHNEQFF